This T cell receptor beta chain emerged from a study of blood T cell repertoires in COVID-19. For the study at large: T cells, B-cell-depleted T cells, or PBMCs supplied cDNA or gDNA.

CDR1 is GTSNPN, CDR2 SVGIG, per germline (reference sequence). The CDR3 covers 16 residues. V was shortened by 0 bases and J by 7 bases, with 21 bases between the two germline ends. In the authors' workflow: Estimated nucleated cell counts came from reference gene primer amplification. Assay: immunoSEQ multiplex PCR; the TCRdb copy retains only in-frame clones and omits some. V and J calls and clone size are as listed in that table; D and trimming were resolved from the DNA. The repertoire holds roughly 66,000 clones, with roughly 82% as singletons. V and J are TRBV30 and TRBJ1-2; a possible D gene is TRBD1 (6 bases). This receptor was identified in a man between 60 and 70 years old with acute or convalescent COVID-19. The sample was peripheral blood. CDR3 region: CAWSVPGSRGLIGYTF. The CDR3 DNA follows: TGTGCCTGGAGTGTACCGGGGTCCAGGGGCCTAATTGGCTACACCTTC.